The 17 T cell receptor beta chains in this list originate from one sample, sequenced in a study of blood T cell repertoires in COVID-19. Some clones are missing from TCRdb's copy, which holds only in-frame ones; the method was immunoSEQ multiplex PCR. The table has about 250,000 clones, roughly 83% seen once. Input material: peripheral blood. The receptors shown here come from a man aged 35 to 55 with acute or convalescent COVID-19.

The J gene is TRBJ2-1, the V gene TRBV11-1; 7 nucleotides agree with TRBD1. Germline-derived CDR1 and CDR2 are SGHAT and FQDESV (reference sequence). The CDR3 totals 13 residues. Trimming removed 6 bases from V and 6 bases from J; junction bases left unmatched: 5. CDR3 amino acids: CASSFTGANEQFF. In DNA form, the CDR3 reads TGTGCCAGCAGTTTCACAGGGGCCAATGAGCAGTTCTTC. The whole variable domain, filled in from reference TRBV11-1 and TRBJ2-1, reads EAEVAQSPRYKITEKSQAVAFWCDPISGHATLYWYRQILGQGPELLVQFQDESVVDDSQLPKDRFSAERLKGVDSTLKIQPAELGDSAMYLCASSFTGANEQFFGPGTRLTVL.

This clone was seen more than once but under ten times. The rearrangement links TRBV6-2 or TRBV6-3 to TRBJ2-1; 7 nucleotides match TRBD2. V was pared by 0 bases and J by 4 bases, with 3 bases of the junction left unmatched. CDR1 and CDR2 from the germline V gene are MNHEY and SVGEGT. The CDR3 contains 15 residues. This CDR3 reads CASSYSRTSYNEQFF. CDR3 DNA sequence: TGTGCCAGCAGTTACTCGCGGACTAGTTACAATGAGCAGTTCTTC.

The rearrangement uses TRBV19 and TRBJ2-7; D may be TRBD1 (6 bases). CDR3 size: 18 residues. Trimming cost V 2 bases and J 0 bases, with 20 bases left between them. Germline V gives CDR1 LNHDA, CDR2 SQIVND (reference sequence). In DNA form, the CDR3 reads TGTGCCAGTAGTATAAAAGCGGTTGGGGGCGCCTACTCCTACGAGCAGTACTTC. The encoded protein is CASSIKAVGGAYSYEQYF.

V and J are TRBV6-5 and TRBJ2-7; 12 bases agree with TRBD2. The junction had 6 bases not matched to a gene; V was cut back by 6 bases and J by 6 bases. The CDR3 totals 14 residues. The V gene's germline CDR1 is MNHEY and CDR2 SVGAGI. The CDR3 region has the DNA TGTGCCAGCAGCCCGACTAGCGGGAGAGGCGAGCAGTACTTC. Protein: CASSPTSGRGEQYF.

This CDR3 is CAWSVQSGSGANVLTF. The CDR3 bases are TGTGCCTGGAGTGTCCAATCGGGCTCTGGGGCCAACGTCCTGACTTTC. The chain uses TRBV30 and TRBJ2-6; the D is unclear. V lost 0 bases, J lost 0 bases, and 9 bases lay in between. The CDR3 runs to 16 residues. CDR1 and CDR2 (germline): GTSNPN, SVGIG (reference sequence). The variable domain in full, with the rest retrieved from reference TRBV30 and TRBJ2-6, is SQTIHQWPATLVQPVGSPLSLECTVEGTSNPNLYWYRQAAGRGLQLLFYSVGIGQISSEVPQNLSASRPQDRQFILSSKKLLLSDSGFYLCAWSVQSGSGANVLTFGAGSRLTVL.

The chain links TRBV28 to TRBJ1-1; the D gene is possibly TRBD1 (6 bases). With 6 bases removed from V and 4 bases from J, the gap between germline ends came to 15 bases. The CDR3 runs to 14 residues. Germline assignment: CDR1 MDHEN and CDR2 SYDVKM. CDR3 amino acids: CASRPYRVLTEAFF. Written as DNA, the CDR3 is TGTGCCAGCAGACCCTACAGGGTTCTCACTGAAGCTTTCTTT.

This clone was seen only a few times. The chain couples TRBV12-5 to TRBJ1-1, with D possibly matching TRBD1 (5 bases). V was cut by 1 base and J by 0 bases, with 6 bases left in between. Germline V CDR1 and CDR2: LGHNT, FRNRAP. The CDR3 consists of 14 residues. As DNA, the CDR3 is TGTGCTAGTGGTTTGGGACAGATGAACACTGAAGCTTTCTTT. Its protein product is CASGLGQMNTEAFF.

V usage is TRBV3-1 (or the pseudogene TRBV3-2) and J usage is TRBJ1-4; 8 nucleotides align to TRBD1. The V gene end was trimmed by 0 bases and the J gene end by 6 bases; junction bases not matched to a gene: 6. Germline V CDR1 and CDR2: LGHDT, YNNKEL (reference sequence). CDR3 length: 16 residues. The CDR3 DNA follows: TGTGCCAGCAGCCAAGAGCAGGGGGCGATGTATGAAAAACTGTTTTTT. It yields the protein CASSQEQGAMYEKLFF.

V gene TRBV19 combines with J gene TRBJ2-1; TRBD2 matches at 13 bases. V lost 3 bases and J lost 9; bases outside the gene matches: 14. Germline V gene lookup returns CDR1 LNHDA and CDR2 SQIVND (reference sequence). CDR3 length: 18 residues. The CDR3 region has the DNA TGTGCCAGTAGTATTAAGACTAGCGGGAGGCCCCCTTTGAGTGAGCAGTTCTTC. It encodes CASSIKTSGRPPLSEQFF.

The rearrangement links TRBV11-2 to TRBJ1-2; TRBD1 matches 10 bases. V shed 0 bases and J 8 bases; nucleotides not matched to a gene: 9. The CDR3 extends over 16 amino acids. Germline V lookup: CDR1 SGHAT, CDR2 FQNNGV. CDR3 nucleotides: TGTGCCAGCAGCTTAGATCCGGGACAGGGGCGCAGGGGCTACACCTTC. Translated, it gives CASSLDPGQGRRGYTF.

The chain links TRBV7-2 to TRBJ1-2, with TRBD1 as a possible D gene (5 bases). V was clipped by 6 bases and J by 6 bases, with 14 bases between them. CDR3 length equals 13 residues. CDR1 and CDR2 (germline): SGHTA, FQGNSA. The chain's CDR3 is CASSVNPRDGYTF. The CDR3 nucleotides are TGTGCCAGCAGTGTTAACCCCAGGGATGGCTACACCTTC.

This chain joins TRBV28 and TRBJ2-4, with 9 bases identical to TRBD1. Germline assignment: CDR1 MDHEN and CDR2 SYDVKM. The CDR3 runs to 17 residues. V shed 6 bases and J 5 bases; nucleotides not matched to a gene: 14. The CDR3 nucleotides read TGTGCCAGCAGATACCACGCCTCGGGACAGGGCGAAAACATTCAGTACTTC. Its protein product is CASRYHASGQGENIQYF.

V and J are TRBV5-1 and TRBJ2-1; 7 nucleotides line up with TRBD1. CDR1 and CDR2 (germline): SGHRS, YFSETQ. CDR3 length equals 15 residues. V was clipped by 4 bases and J by 2 bases; unmatched bases: 6. In DNA form, the CDR3 reads TGCGCCAGCAGCACCCGACAGGGCGCCTACAATGAGCAGTTCTTC. Its translation: CASSTRQGAYNEQFF.

J is TRBJ1-2 and V is TRBV5-4, with 8 bases matching TRBD1. The CDR3 spans 14 residues. The trim removed 6 bases at V and 7 bases at J, leaving 11 bases unmatched. Germline loops: CDR1 SGHNT, CDR2 YYREEE (reference sequence). This CDR3 reads CASTPETGVVGYTF. In nucleotides, the CDR3 is TGTGCCAGCACCCCAGAGACAGGGGTTGTTGGCTACACCTTC.

This clone showed up just a few times. The chain joins TRBV3-1 (or the pseudogene TRBV3-2) to TRBJ2-1, with D maybe TRBD2 (5 bases). Germline assignment: CDR1 LGHDT and CDR2 YNNKEL (reference sequence). V shed 0 bases and J shed 10 bases, with 10 bases lying between them. This CDR3 is built from 13 residues. The CDR3 DNA is TGTGCCAGCAGCCAAGATACGTTAGCGGAGCAGTTCTTC. Amino acid sequence: CASSQDTLAEQFF.

The J gene is TRBJ1-6, the V gene TRBV6-5; 7 bases map to TRBD1. Per germline, CDR1 MNHEY and CDR2 SVGAGI. V dropped 10 bases and J dropped 8; count of bases not matched to a gene: 11. This CDR3 contains 14 residues. The CDR3: CATGRGDRDSPLHF. The CDR3 DNA follows: TGTGCCACAGGCAGGGGGGACAGAGATTCACCCCTCCACTTT.

The chain joins TRBV19 to TRBJ1-4; D is possibly TRBD1 (6 bases). The CDR3 consists of 14 residues. Trimming took off 7 bases at V and 4 bases at J, with 13 bases between the two ends. Germline values: CDR1 LNHDA, CDR2 SQIVND (reference sequence). The CDR3 region has the DNA TGTGCCAGTAATACCGGGACACTTAATGAAAAACTGTTTTTT. The encoded protein is CASNTGTLNEKLFF.